This entry features one T cell receptor beta chain sequence. Its antigen remains unknown. The sample is drawn from a study of cytomegalovirus exposure and HLA in healthy donors. Study-level results: Judged likely to be a sequencing artifact was a cluster of highly shared sequence variants.

The study ran its PCR with 60 Vbeta and 13 Jbeta primers. Clones were sequenced by immunoSEQ multiplex PCR, and TCRdb holds only the in-frame ones, with some missing. The top ten hold about 2.5% of the sample, which has under 200,000 clones, roughly 80% seen once. The sequenced sample consisted of PBMCs. The sequence was obtained from a male donor in good health and CMV-seronegative.

The DNA of the CDR3 is TGTGCCAGCAGCGCAACAGGGGTCACTGAAGCTTTCTTT. This sequence encodes CASSATGVTEAFF. The chain uses TRBV7-8 and TRBJ1-1; 7 bases are shared with TRBD1. CDR1 is SGHVS, CDR2 FQNEAQ, per germline. CDR3 length equals 13 residues. V trimming: 5 bases; J trimming: 4 bases; junction bases outside the gene matches: 4.